This TCR beta chain was recorded in a study of OX40 agonist ivuxolimab in advanced cancers. Study-level information: A male proportion of over 70% was recorded, with mean age approximately 57 years and range about 23 to 90. Three patients showed partial responses: one hepatocellular carcinoma and two cutaneous melanoma cases.

A note on this clone: Its antigen is undetermined.

This CDR3 is 19 amino acids long. V was trimmed by 1 base and J by 3 bases, leaving 22 bases between them. Germline V CDR1 and CDR2: SGHNT, YYREEE (reference sequence). Here immunoSEQ multiplex PCR was the method, and the copy in TCRdb shows in-frame clones only, minus some. Of about 72,000 clones in the sample, 85% to 90% were seen once. Study-level results: The authors also found low normalized T-cell clonal expansion in some nonresponders.

The sequence was obtained from an adult with an advanced solid tumor such as melanoma, head and neck, liver or kidney cancer. The specimen comprised CD4+ or CD8+ T cells sorted from blood, sampled in a trial of the OX40 agonist ivuxolimab. This chain connects TRBV5-4 to TRBJ1-4, with a tentative D call TRBD1 (6 bases). The chain's CDR3 is CASSLNPGVLTSPNEKLFF. In nucleotides, the CDR3 is TGTGCCAGCAGCTTGAACCCAGGGGTACTCACTTCCCCTAATGAAAAACTGTTTTTT.